This T cell receptor (beta chain) was documented in a study of T cell responses to AZD1222 COVID-19 vaccine. This clone has a single count. Profiling relied on immunoSEQ multiplex PCR, and the TCRdb table lists in-frame clones only, not all of them. This sample carries about 75,000 clones, roughly 88% of them seen once, and the ten largest clones take roughly 10%. CDR3 length: 16 residues. Looked up from germline, CDR1 is SGDLS and CDR2 is YYNGEE. Unmatched junction bases numbered 12, after V lost 3 bases and J lost 4 bases. The chain carries TRBV9 and TRBJ1-2, with 7 nucleotides matching TRBD1. Source: peripheral blood, taken 28 days after the second dose of the MenACWY control vaccine. The TCR sequence derives from an adult who received the MenACWY meningococcal vaccine as a control. The CDR3 sequence: CASSADLQGFGYGYTF. DNA for the CDR3: TGTGCCAGCAGCGCGGATTTACAGGGGTTTGGCTATGGCTACACCTTC.